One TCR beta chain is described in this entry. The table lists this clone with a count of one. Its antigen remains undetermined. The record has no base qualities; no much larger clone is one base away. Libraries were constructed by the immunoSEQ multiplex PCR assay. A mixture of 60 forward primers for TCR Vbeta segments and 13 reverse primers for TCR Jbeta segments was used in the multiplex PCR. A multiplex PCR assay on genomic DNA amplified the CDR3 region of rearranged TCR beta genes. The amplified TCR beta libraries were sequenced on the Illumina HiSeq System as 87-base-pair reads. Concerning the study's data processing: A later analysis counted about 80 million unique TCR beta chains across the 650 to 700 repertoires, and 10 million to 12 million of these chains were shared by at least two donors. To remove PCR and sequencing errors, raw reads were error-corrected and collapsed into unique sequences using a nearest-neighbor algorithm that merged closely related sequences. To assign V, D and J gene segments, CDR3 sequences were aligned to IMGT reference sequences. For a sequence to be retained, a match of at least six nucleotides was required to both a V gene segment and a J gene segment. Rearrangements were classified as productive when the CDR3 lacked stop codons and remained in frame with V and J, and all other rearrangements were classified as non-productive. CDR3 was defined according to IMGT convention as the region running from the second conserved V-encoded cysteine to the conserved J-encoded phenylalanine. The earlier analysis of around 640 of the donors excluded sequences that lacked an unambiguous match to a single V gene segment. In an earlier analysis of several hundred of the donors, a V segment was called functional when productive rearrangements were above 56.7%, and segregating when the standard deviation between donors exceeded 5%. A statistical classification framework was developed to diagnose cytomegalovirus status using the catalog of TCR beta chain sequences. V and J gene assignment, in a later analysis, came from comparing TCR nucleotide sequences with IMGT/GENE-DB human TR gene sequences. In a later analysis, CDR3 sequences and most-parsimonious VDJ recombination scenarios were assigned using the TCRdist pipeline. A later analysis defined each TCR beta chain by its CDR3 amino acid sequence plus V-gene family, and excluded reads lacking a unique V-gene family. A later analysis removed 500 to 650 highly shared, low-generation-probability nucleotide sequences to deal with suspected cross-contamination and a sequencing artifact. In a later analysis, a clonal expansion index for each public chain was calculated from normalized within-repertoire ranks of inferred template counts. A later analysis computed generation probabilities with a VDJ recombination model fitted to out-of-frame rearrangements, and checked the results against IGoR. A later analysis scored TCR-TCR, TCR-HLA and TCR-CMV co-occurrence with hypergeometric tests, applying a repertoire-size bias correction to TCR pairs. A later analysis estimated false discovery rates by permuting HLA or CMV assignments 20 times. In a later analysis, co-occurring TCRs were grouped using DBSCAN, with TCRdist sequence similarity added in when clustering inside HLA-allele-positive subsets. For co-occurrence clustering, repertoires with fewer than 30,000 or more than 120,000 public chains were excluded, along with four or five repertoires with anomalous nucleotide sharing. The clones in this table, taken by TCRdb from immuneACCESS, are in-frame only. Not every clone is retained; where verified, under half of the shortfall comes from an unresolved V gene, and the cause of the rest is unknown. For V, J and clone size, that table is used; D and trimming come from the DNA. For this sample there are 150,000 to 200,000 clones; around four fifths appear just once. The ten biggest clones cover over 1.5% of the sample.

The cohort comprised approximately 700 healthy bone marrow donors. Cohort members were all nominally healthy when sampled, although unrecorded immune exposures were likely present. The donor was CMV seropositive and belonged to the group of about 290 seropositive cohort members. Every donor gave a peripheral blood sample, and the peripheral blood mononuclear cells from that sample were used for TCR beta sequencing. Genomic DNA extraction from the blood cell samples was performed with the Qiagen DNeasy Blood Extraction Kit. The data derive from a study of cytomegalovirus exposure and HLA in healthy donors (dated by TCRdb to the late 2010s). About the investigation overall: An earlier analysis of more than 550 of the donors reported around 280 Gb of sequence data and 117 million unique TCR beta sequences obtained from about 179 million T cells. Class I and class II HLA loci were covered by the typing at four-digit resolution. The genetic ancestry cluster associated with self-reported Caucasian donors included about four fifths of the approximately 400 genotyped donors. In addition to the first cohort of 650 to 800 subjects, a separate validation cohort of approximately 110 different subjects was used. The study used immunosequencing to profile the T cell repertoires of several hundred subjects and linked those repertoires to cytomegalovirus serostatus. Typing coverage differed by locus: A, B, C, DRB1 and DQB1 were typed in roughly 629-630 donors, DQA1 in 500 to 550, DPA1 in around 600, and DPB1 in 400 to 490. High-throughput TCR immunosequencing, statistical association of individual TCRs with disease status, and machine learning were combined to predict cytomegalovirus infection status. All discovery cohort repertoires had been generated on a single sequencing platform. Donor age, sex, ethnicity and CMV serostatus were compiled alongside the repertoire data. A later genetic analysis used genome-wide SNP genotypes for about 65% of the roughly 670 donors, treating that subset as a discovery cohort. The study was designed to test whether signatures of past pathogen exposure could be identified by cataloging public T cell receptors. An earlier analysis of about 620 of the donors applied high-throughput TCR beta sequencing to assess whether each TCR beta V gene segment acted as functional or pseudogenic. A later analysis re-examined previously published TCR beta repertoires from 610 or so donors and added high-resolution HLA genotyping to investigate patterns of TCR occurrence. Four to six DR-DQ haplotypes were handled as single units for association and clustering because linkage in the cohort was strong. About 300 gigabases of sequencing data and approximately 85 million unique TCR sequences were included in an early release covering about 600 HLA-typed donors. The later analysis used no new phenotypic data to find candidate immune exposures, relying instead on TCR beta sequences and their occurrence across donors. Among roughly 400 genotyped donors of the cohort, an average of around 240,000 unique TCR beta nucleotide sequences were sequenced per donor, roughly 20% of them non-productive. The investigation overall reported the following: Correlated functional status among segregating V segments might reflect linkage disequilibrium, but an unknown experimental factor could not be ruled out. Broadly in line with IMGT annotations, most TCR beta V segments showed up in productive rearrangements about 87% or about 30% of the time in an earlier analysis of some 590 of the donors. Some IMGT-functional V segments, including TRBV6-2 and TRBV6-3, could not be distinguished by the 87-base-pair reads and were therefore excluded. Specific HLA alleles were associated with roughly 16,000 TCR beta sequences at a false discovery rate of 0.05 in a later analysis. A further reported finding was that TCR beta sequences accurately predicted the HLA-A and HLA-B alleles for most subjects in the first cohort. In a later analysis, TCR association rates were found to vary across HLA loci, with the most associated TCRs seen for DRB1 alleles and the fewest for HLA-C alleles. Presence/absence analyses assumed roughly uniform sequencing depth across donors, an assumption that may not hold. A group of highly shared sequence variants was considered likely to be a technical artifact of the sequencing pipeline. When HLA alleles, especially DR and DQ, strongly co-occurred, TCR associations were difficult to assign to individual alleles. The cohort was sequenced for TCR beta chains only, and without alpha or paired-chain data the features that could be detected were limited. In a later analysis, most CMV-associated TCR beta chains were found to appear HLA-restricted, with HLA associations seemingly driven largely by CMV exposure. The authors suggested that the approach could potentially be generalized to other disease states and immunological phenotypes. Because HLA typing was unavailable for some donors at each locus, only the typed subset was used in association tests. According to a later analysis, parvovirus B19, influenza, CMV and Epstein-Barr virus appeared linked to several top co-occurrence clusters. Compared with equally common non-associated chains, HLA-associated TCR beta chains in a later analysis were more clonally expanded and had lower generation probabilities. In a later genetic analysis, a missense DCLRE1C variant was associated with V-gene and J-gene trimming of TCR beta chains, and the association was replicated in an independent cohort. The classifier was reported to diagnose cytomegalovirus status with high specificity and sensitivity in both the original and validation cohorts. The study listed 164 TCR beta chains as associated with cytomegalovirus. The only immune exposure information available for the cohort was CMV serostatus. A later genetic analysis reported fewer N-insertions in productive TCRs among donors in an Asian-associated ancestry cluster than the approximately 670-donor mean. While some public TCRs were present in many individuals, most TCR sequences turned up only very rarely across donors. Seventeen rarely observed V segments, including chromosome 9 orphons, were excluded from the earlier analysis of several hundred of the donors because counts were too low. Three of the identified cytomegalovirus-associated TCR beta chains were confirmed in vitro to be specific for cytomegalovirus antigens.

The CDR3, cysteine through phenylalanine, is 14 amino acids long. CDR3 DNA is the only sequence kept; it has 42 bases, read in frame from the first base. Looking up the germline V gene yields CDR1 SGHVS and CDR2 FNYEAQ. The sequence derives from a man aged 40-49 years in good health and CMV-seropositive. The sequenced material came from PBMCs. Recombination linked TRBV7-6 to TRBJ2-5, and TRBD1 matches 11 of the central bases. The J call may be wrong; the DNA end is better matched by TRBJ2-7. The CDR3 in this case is CASSLGQGAYEQYF. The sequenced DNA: TGTGCCAGCAGCTTGGGACAGGGGGCCTACGAGCAGTACTTC.